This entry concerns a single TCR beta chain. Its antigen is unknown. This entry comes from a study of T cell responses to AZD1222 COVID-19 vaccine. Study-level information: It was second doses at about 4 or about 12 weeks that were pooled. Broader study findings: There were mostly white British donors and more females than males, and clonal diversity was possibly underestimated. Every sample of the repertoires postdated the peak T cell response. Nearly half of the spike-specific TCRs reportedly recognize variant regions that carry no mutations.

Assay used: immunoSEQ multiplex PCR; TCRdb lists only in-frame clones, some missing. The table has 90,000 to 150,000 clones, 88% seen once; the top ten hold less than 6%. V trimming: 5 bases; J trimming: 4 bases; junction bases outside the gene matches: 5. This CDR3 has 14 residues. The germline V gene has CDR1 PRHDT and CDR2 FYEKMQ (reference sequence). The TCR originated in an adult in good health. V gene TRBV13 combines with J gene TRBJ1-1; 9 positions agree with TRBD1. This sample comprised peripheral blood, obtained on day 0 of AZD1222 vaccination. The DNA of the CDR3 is TGTGCCAGCAGCCGAACAGGGGGCATCACTGAAGCTTTCTTT. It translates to CASSRTGGITEAFF.